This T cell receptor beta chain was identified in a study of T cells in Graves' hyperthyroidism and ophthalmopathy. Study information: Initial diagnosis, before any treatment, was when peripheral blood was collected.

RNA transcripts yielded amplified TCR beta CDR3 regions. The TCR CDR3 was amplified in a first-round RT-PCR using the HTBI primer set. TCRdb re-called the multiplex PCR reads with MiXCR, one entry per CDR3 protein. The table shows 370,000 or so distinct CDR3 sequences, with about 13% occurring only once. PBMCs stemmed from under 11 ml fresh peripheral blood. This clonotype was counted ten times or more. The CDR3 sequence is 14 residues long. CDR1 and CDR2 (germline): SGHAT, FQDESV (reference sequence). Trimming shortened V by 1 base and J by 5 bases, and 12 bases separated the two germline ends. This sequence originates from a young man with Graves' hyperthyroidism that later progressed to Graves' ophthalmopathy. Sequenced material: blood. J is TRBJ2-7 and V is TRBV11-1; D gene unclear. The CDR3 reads CASSLELSANEQYF. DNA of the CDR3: TGTGCCAGCAGCTTAGAGCTCAGCGCGAACGAGCAGTACTTC.